This TCR beta chain came from a study of CD8 T cells in ankylosing spondylitis. Study-level points and caveats: Apparently characteristic of ankylosing spondylitis blood was a TCR beta motif (fewer than 10 highly homologous variants).

TCR beta libraries were made by quantitative 5'-RACE with molecular barcodes. In TCRdb, the 5' RACE reads were re-called with MiXCR into one record per CDR3 protein. The sample yields about 150,000 distinct CDR3 sequences, around 32% seen once. A note on this clonotype: The antigen is not known.

Sequenced material: synovial fluid, either unsorted or a sorted T cell fraction (not recorded which). The TCR was taken from a male donor with ankylosing spondylitis.

Here the CDR3 reads CASAGQGAIGTGELFF. CDR3 DNA: TGTGCCAGCGCGGGGCAGGGGGCAATCGGGACCGGGGAGCTGTTTTTT. V and J are TRBV27 and TRBJ2-2, with 8 bases aligning to TRBD1. The CDR3 consists of 16 residues. The trim removed 8 bases at V and 5 bases at J, leaving 13 bases unmatched. Germline V lookup: CDR1 MNHEY, CDR2 SMNVEV (reference sequence).